This T cell receptor (beta chain) comes out of a study of CD4 T cells in relation to SARS-CoV-2 and coronaviruses. Before the COVID-19 pandemic, during about 2011-2019, CD4+ T cells were taken from unexposed donors. The CDR3 has 16 amino acids. Unmatched junction bases numbered 9, after V lost 1 base and J lost 5 bases. The germline V gene encodes CDR1 LNHDA and CDR2 SQIVND (reference sequence). The method was immunoSEQ multiplex PCR; TCRdb's version includes in-frame clones alone and lacks a portion of them. The sample has more than 55,000 clones, around 86% seen once. J is TRBJ2-3 and V is TRBV19; 7 nucleotides line up with TRBD2. Sample: memory CD4+ T cells from PBMCs. The sequence derives from a human donor in good health. CDR3 coding DNA: TGTGCCAGTAGTATAGGAGGTGCGGGAGTGCAAGATACGCAGTATTTT. This sequence encodes CASSIGGAGVQDTQYF. Full variable domain (rest looked up from reference TRBV19 and TRBJ2-3): DGGITQSPKYLFRKEGQNVTLSCEQNLNHDAMYWYRQDPGQGLRLIYYSQIVNDFQKGDIAEGYSVSREKKESFPLTVTSAQKNPTAFYLCASSIGGAGVQDTQYFGPGTRLTVL.